The present entry profiles one T cell receptor beta chain with its context. Its antigen remains unknown. The time point was: recipient sample about 28 days before transplant, after cytoreduction. The data were taken from a study of T cell clonotyping in hematopoietic cell transplantation. Study-level background: Cytoreduction preceded collection of pretransplant recipient samples. General study points: Pathologically expanded recipient clonotypes increased progressively from day 30 to day 180 as diversity fell. At the given depth, recipient repertoires were over 97% de novo clonotypes. Higher Inverse Simpson Index values in graft donor and pretransplant recipient predicted broader posttransplant TCR diversity.

Repertoires were generated with immunoSEQ multiplex PCR, while TCRdb's copy carries only in-frame clones and drops some. The data contain approximately 42,000 clones, around 85% of them singletons. The receptor was isolated from a man aged 60 to 69 with acute myeloid leukemia. Some clones in this sample may be carry-over from other donors' samples. This sample comprised peripheral blood mononuclear cells, obtained before stem cell transplant.

The CDR3 bases are TGTGCCATCAGTGAGTTGATGACAGGGCCAGATACGCAGTATTTT. It codes for CAISELMTGPDTQYF. V and J are TRBV10-3 and TRBJ2-3; 7 bases map to TRBD1. Germline-derived CDR1 and CDR2 are ENHRY and SYGVKD. J was trimmed by 4 bases and V by 1 base; bases with no gene match: 5. CDR3 length: 15 residues.